The 13 T cell receptor beta chains given below trace back to one sample, sequenced in a study of T cell responses to AZD1222 COVID-19 vaccine. Here immunoSEQ multiplex PCR was the method, and the copy in TCRdb shows in-frame clones only, minus some. The sample has some 170,000 clones, roughly 93% seen once. Sequences were derived from peripheral blood, sampled 28 days after the second dose of the MenACWY control vaccine. The receptors originated from an adult who received the MenACWY meningococcal vaccine as a control.

V usage is TRBV6-2 or TRBV6-3 and J usage is TRBJ2-2; tentatively, D is TRBD2 (5 bases). Germline V gene sequence: CDR1 MNHEY, CDR2 SVGEGT. The CDR3 loop spans 16 amino acids. V lost 5 bases and J 4 bases, leaving 17 bases between the germline ends. CDR3 in DNA: TGTGCCAGCAGTCGACTCGGAGCGGTGGGCACCGGGGAGCTGTTTTTT. Translated, it gives CASSRLGAVGTGELFF.

The chain is built from TRBV28 and TRBJ1-2, with 7 bases identical to TRBD1. CDR1 is MDHEN, CDR2 SYDVKM, per germline. J lost 7 bases, V lost 6 bases, and 5 bases had no gene match. This CDR3 has 12 amino acids. In DNA, the CDR3 is TGTGCCAGCAGCTGGACAGGACGTGGCTACACCTTC. Its translation: CASSWTGRGYTF.

This clone appeared a single time. The chain combines TRBV30 with TRBJ1-4; perhaps TRBD1 as D (6 bases). Germline CDR1 reads GTSNPN; CDR2 reads SVGIG (reference sequence). The ends were cut back, 0 bases at V and 5 bases at J, with 13 bases in the middle. The CDR3 is 15 amino acids. CDR3 in DNA: TGTGCCTGGAGTGTGGGGGCAGGGTGGAATGAAAAACTGTTTTTT. Amino acids: CAWSVGAGWNEKLFF.

The J gene is TRBJ1-4, the V gene TRBV18, with TRBD1 matching over 10 bases. The CDR3 sequence is 16 residues long. Germline CDR1 is KGHSH and CDR2 is LQKENI. J lost 4 bases, V lost 3 bases, and 5 bases had no gene match. This chain's CDR3 is CASSPRQGANNEKLFF. The CDR3 region has the DNA TGTGCCAGCTCACCTCGACAGGGGGCGAATAATGAAAAACTGTTTTTT. The full variable domain, with the rest looked up from reference TRBV18 and TRBJ1-4, is NAGVMQNPRHLVRRRGQEARLRCSPMKGHSHVYWYRQLPEEGLKFMVYLQKENIIDESGMPKERFSAEFPKEGPSILRIQQVVRGDSAAYFCASSPRQGANNEKLFFGSGTQLSVL.

The gene calls are TRBV4-3 and TRBJ2-1; tentatively, D is TRBD1 (5 bases). The CDR3 loop spans 15 amino acids. Germline CDR1 reads LGHNA; CDR2 reads YSLEER. V was cut by 0 bases and J by 1 base, with 7 bases left in between. The CDR3 region is CASSQETDSYNEQFF. The CDR3 DNA reads as TGCGCCAGCAGCCAAGAGACAGATTCCTACAATGAGCAGTTCTTC.

This chain links TRBV4-3 with TRBJ1-1; no definite D call. Germline CDR1 reads LGHNA; CDR2 reads YSLEER. V was cut by 5 bases and J by 1 base, with 11 bases left in between. The CDR3 is made up of 14 amino acids. CDR3 region: CASSVNPGNTEAFF. The CDR3 nucleotides are TGCGCCAGCAGCGTTAATCCAGGGAACACTGAAGCTTTCTTT.

The chain combines TRBV7-8 with TRBJ2-3; D may be TRBD1 (6 bases). The CDR3 is made up of 16 amino acids. Germline values: CDR1 SGHVS, CDR2 FQNEAQ. The V gene lost 1 base and the J gene lost 5 bases, with 16 bases spanning the gap. The CDR3 reads CASSLGGGLGGDTQYF. CDR3 coding DNA: TGTGCCAGCAGCTTAGGTGGGGGCTTGGGCGGAGATACGCAGTATTTT.

V and J are TRBV7-8 and TRBJ1-1; possible D gene TRBD1, 6 bases. The CDR3 sequence is 14 residues long. Germline V lookup: CDR1 SGHVS, CDR2 FQNEAQ. V lost 2 bases, J lost 3 bases, and 10 bases lay in between. The chain's CDR3 is CASSLTGADTEAFF. CDR3 coding DNA: TGTGCCAGCAGCTTAACGGGGGCGGACACTGAAGCTTTCTTT.

Comment on this clone: One end of the junction fails to match germline, which may point to a read error. The V gene is TRBV7-2, the J gene TRBJ1-1, with D possibly being TRBD1 (5 bases). The CDR3 has 16 residues. Germline CDR1 reads SGHTA; CDR2 reads FQGNSA. The CDR3 protein is CASSLPLGGENPEAFF. Here the CDR3 DNA reads TGTGCCAGCAGCTTACCCCTTGGAGGGGAGAACCCTGAAGCTTTCTTT.

The rearrangement joins TRBV30 to TRBJ1-4; weak D call: TRBD1 (5 bases). Germline CDR1 is GTSNPN and CDR2 is SVGIG (reference sequence). Between the trimmed V and J ends, which lost 8 bases and 8 bases, there was a span of 18 bases. There are 13 residues in the CDR3. CDR3 sequence: CAGGMGGVEKLFF. CDR3 sequence (DNA): TGTGCCGGGGGGATGGGAGGGGTGGAAAAACTGTTTTTT.

The chain links TRBV29-1 to TRBJ1-1, with 7 bases identical to TRBD1. With V trimmed by 7 bases and J by 1 base, 6 bases remained unmatched. CDR1 and CDR2 (germline): SQVTM, ANQGSEA. This CDR3 is 13 amino acids long. The CDR3 sequence is CSAVQGRNTEAFF. The CDR3 DNA reads as TGCAGCGCTGTACAGGGGCGGAACACTGAAGCTTTCTTT.

This clone was seen only once. The J gene is TRBJ2-2, the V gene TRBV7-9; 7 bases fit TRBD2. CDR3 length equals 16 residues. Losses at the gene ends were 1 base for V and 6 bases for J; bases not matched to a gene: 8. Germline CDR1 SEHNR, CDR2 FQNEAQ (reference sequence). This chain's CDR3 is CASSLVRGGTAGELFF. CDR3 in DNA: TGTGCCAGCAGCTTAGTCCGCGGGGGTACAGCCGGGGAGCTGTTTTTT.

J is TRBJ2-6 and V is TRBV19; unclear D gene. The CDR3 is 14 residues long. Germline V gives CDR1 LNHDA, CDR2 SQIVND (reference sequence). V lost 6 bases and J lost 0, with 6 bases in between. CDR3 nucleotide sequence: TGTGCCAGTAGATGGAGCTCTGGGGCCAACGTCCTGACTTTC. Translation: CASRWSSGANVLTF. The full variable domain, rest sourced from reference TRBV19 and TRBJ2-6, is DGGITQSPKYLFRKEGQNVTLSCEQNLNHDAMYWYRQDPGQGLRLIYYSQIVNDFQKGDIAEGYSVSREKKESFPLTVTSAQKNPTAFYLCASRWSSGANVLTFGAGSRLTVL.